This is a list of T cell receptor beta chains from one sample in a study of shared clonotypes between healthy human individuals. Profiled with immunoSEQ multiplex PCR; TCRdb holds only in-frame clones, not every one. The table lists hundreds of thousands of clones, 96% of them singletons. Sequenced material: memory CD8+ T cells sorted from blood. These TCRs come from a man under 40 in good health. Each CDR3 is given with its conserved first and last residue. Each record gives: clone size, V gene, J gene, CDR3 protein. A clone size is listed for some rows: how often the clone was seen (once, few, many), or a class if it is expanded.

abundance: .; v_gene: TRBV5-1; j_gene: TRBJ2-7; CDR3aa: CASSLASGSYEQYF
abundance: .; v_gene: TRBV2; j_gene: TRBJ2-3; CDR3aa: CASSEIGSGRGTDTQYF
abundance: .; v_gene: TRBV6-1; j_gene: TRBJ2-4; CDR3aa: CASSVYLQLAKNIQYF
abundance: .; v_gene: TRBV10-3; j_gene: TRBJ1-1; CDR3aa: CAISDPGYTEAFF
abundance: .; v_gene: TRBV5-1; j_gene: TRBJ1-4; CDR3aa: CASSLAGTDNEKLFF
abundance: .; v_gene: TRBV5-6; j_gene: TRBJ2-5; CDR3aa: CASSLTSRWEETQYF
abundance: once; v_gene: TRBV4-1; j_gene: TRBJ2-7; CDR3aa: CASSQVRGYEQYF
abundance: .; v_gene: TRBV23-1; j_gene: TRBJ1-2; CDR3aa: CASSHLLLCGYTF
abundance: .; v_gene: TRBV5-1; j_gene: TRBJ2-1; CDR3aa: CASAWASSYNEQFF
abundance: .; v_gene: TRBV11-3; j_gene: TRBJ2-7; CDR3aa: CASSAGRESSYEQYF
abundance: .; v_gene: TRBV5-4; j_gene: TRBJ2-5; CDR3aa: CASSLVDRQETQYF
abundance: .; v_gene: TRBV30; j_gene: TRBJ2-2; CDR3aa: CAWTPGFTGELFF
abundance: .; v_gene: TRBV4-1; j_gene: TRBJ2-1; CDR3aa: CASSNYNEQFF
abundance: .; v_gene: TRBV5-1; j_gene: TRBJ2-5; CDR3aa: CASSYPGETQYF
abundance: .; v_gene: TRBV30; j_gene: TRBJ1-2; CDR3aa: CAWSVGGTNNGYTF
abundance: once; v_gene: TRBV20-1; j_gene: TRBJ1-4; CDR3aa: CSASRNEKLFF
abundance: .; v_gene: TRBV2; j_gene: TRBJ2-5; CDR3aa: CASRKTSIQETQYF
abundance: .; v_gene: TRBV30; j_gene: TRBJ2-4; CDR3aa: CAWTRFPGLVQYF
abundance: .; v_gene: TRBV28; j_gene: TRBJ1-4; CDR3aa: CASSLPLTENEKLFF
abundance: .; v_gene: TRBV9; j_gene: TRBJ2-1; CDR3aa: CASSVSGLDYNEQFF
abundance: few; v_gene: TRBV29-1; j_gene: TRBJ2-2; CDR3aa: CSVGAGDTGELFF
abundance: .; v_gene: TRBV6-5; j_gene: TRBJ1-1; CDR3aa: CASRPGGLNTEAFF
abundance: .; v_gene: TRBV11-3; j_gene: TRBJ2-1; CDR3aa: CASSFPGAHEQFF
abundance: once; v_gene: TRBV18; j_gene: TRBJ2-3; CDR3aa: CASSPGADTQYF
abundance: .; v_gene: TRBV28; j_gene: TRBJ2-1; CDR3aa: CASSLGDRSNEQFF
abundance: .; v_gene: TRBV6-1; j_gene: TRBJ2-3; CDR3aa: CASSGLRHSTDTQYF
abundance: .; v_gene: TRBV5-1; j_gene: TRBJ2-1; CDR3aa: CASSFLDSGPSNEQFF
abundance: .; v_gene: TRBV9; j_gene: TRBJ2-5; CDR3aa: CASSGTKETQYF
abundance: .; v_gene: TRBV7-2; j_gene: TRBJ2-1; CDR3aa: CASTLLGSYNEQFF
abundance: .; v_gene: TRBV5-4; j_gene: TRBJ2-7; CDR3aa: CASSVTGVGNYEQYF
abundance: .; v_gene: TRBV6-4; j_gene: TRBJ1-5; CDR3aa: CASSQTGGIGQPQHF
abundance: once; v_gene: TRBV6-1; j_gene: TRBJ2-3; CDR3aa: CASSGLAGTDTQYF
abundance: .; v_gene: TRBV14; j_gene: TRBJ1-1; CDR3aa: CASSQLRGFPEAFF
abundance: .; v_gene: TRBV7-9; j_gene: TRBJ2-5; CDR3aa: CASSPTKETQYF
abundance: once; v_gene: TRBV29-1; j_gene: TRBJ1-1; CDR3aa: CSVEASGQAYTEAFF
abundance: .; v_gene: TRBV28; j_gene: TRBJ2-1; CDR3aa: CASSPNPGRGRAGGYNEQFF
abundance: .; v_gene: TRBV5-6; j_gene: TRBJ2-7; CDR3aa: CASRGLAGDLYEQYF
abundance: .; v_gene: TRBV5-1; j_gene: TRBJ2-3; CDR3aa: CASSYGLITDTQYF
abundance: .; v_gene: TRBV29-1; j_gene: TRBJ2-1; CDR3aa: CSVVPGLGNEQFF
abundance: .; v_gene: TRBV4-1; j_gene: TRBJ1-4; CDR3aa: CASSQRGESEKLFF
abundance: .; v_gene: TRBV7-2; j_gene: TRBJ2-7; CDR3aa: CASSLYPGFLAGGPHEQYF
abundance: .; v_gene: TRBV28; j_gene: TRBJ2-1; CDR3aa: CASISAGGQSNEQFF
abundance: .; v_gene: TRBV2; j_gene: TRBJ2-2; CDR3aa: CASRRINTGELFF
abundance: .; v_gene: TRBV4-1; j_gene: TRBJ1-3; CDR3aa: CASSQVTTGASGNTIYF
abundance: .; v_gene: TRBV5-1; j_gene: TRBJ2-7; CDR3aa: CASSLQRELDEQYF
abundance: .; v_gene: TRBV28; j_gene: TRBJ1-2; CDR3aa: CASSHSYGYTF
abundance: .; v_gene: TRBV4-1; j_gene: TRBJ2-2; CDR3aa: CASSQVVAGEQGELFF
abundance: .; v_gene: TRBV5-1; j_gene: TRBJ1-2; CDR3aa: CASSWTTNYGYTF
abundance: .; v_gene: TRBV2; j_gene: TRBJ1-5; CDR3aa: CASSGDSQPQHF
abundance: .; v_gene: TRBV6-1; j_gene: TRBJ2-4; CDR3aa: CASSEVVYWVIAKNIQYF
abundance: .; v_gene: TRBV7-2; j_gene: TRBJ1-3; CDR3aa: CASSLQNSGNTIYF
abundance: .; v_gene: TRBV5-4; j_gene: TRBJ2-4; CDR3aa: CASSSRDLLNIQYF